This T cell receptor (beta chain) was retrieved from a study of blood T cells in healthy people across ages. Study context: About one barcoded beta molecule per two T cells was the capture yield of template switching.

This clonotype came up many times. Its specificity is unknown. Through a sample-barcoded 5' primer and a J-beta primer mix, a second PCR was run for about 7 to 12 cycles. Every cDNA was tagged by a template-switch adaptor with 12 random nucleotides. The yield of each sample was at least 3 million CDR3-containing paired-end reads. In TCRdb, the 5' RACE reads were re-called with MiXCR into one record per CDR3 protein. The sample lists 2 million or so distinct CDR3 sequences; roughly 49% were seen once. The V segment lost 5 bases and the J segment 7 bases; nucleotides outside the gene matches: 6. The germline V gene has CDR1 SGHVS and CDR2 FNYEAQ. CDR3 length: 14 amino acids. Regarding the study as a whole: Relative to aged donors, long-lived donors carried more naive CD4+ cells and displayed higher diversity.

The receptor was derived from a woman between 40 and 55 years old in good health. The chain uses TRBV7-6 and TRBJ1-4; 8 nucleotides align to TRBD1. The specimen was blood. The CDR3 spells CASSIGQGGEKLFF. The CDR3 DNA reads TGTGCCAGCAGCATAGGACAGGGAGGTGAAAAACTGTTTTTT.